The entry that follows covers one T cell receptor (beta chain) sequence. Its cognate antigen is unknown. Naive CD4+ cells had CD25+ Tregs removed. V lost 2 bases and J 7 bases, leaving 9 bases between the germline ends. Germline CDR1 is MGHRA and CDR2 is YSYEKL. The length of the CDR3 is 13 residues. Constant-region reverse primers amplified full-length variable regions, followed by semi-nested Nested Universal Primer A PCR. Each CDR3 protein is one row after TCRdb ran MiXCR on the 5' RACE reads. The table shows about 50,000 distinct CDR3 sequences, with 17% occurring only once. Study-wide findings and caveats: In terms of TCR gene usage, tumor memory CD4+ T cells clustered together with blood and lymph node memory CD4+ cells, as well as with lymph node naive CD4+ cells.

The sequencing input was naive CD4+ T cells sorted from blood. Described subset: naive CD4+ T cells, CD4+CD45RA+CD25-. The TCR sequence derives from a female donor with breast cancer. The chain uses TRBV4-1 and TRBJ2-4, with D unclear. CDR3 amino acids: CASSQPDDNIQYF. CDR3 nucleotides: TGCGCCAGCAGCCAACCCGACGACAACATTCAGTACTTC.